The entry below gives a single T cell receptor (beta chain) sequence along with its context. The antigen is unknown. Germline values: CDR1 MDHEN, CDR2 SYDVKM. V was clipped by 5 bases and J by 9 bases, with 17 bases between them. This CDR3 is 13 amino acids long. The data originate from a study of blood T cells in healthy people across ages. For the study at large: About one barcoded beta molecule per two T cells came from capture by template switching. General study results and limits: Both higher diversity and more naive CD4+ cells marked long-lived donors when set against aged donors. Possibly confounding the expanded clonotype changes was the fact that donor CMV status was unknown. Getting older went along with TCR beta diversity per million T cells dropping roughly linearly.

Primers used in a second PCR of about 7 to 12 cycles were a sample-barcoded 5' primer and a J-beta primer mix. TCRdb redid the calling of the 5' RACE reads with MiXCR, one entry per CDR3 protein. This table has 800,000 or so distinct CDR3 sequences, around two thirds appearing once. The chain recombines TRBV28 with TRBJ2-7; the D gene is possibly TRBD1 (6 bases). This clonotype was obtained from a man aged 25 to 40 in good health. The sequenced sample was blood. As DNA, the CDR3 is TGTGCCAGCAGTCCCCCACAGGGATCGGCGCAGTACTTC. It yields the protein CASSPPQGSAQYF.